The clone carrying this TCR beta chain was observed a few times. The data were obtained in a study of cytomegalovirus exposure and HLA in healthy donors. The length of the CDR3 is 13 residues. Trimming shortened V by 3 bases and J by 0 bases, and 5 bases separated the two germline ends. In germline, CDR1 is SEHNR, CDR2 FQNEAQ (reference sequence). The study ran its PCR with 60 Vbeta and 13 Jbeta primers. Only in-frame clones appear in the TCRdb table, and some are missing; sequencing was by immunoSEQ multiplex PCR. Of 90,000 to 140,000 clones listed, about 15% are singletons. This sequence originates from a female donor in good health and CMV-seronegative. This chain connects TRBV7-9 to TRBJ1-1; no clear D. Sequencing input: PBMCs. Here the CDR3 reads CASSFQMNTEAFF. Written as DNA, the CDR3 is TGTGCCAGCAGCTTCCAGATGAACACTGAAGCTTTCTTT. Together with reference TRBV7-9 and TRBJ1-1, the CDR3 gives the full variable domain: DTGVSQNPRHKITKRGQNVTFRCDPISEHNRLYWYRQTLGQGPEFLTYFQNEAQLEKSRLLSDRFSAERPKGSFSTLEIQRTEQGDSAMYLCASSFQMNTEAFFGQGTRLTVV.